This passage covers 26 T cell receptor beta chains from one sample sequenced in a study of blood T cell repertoires in COVID-19. The repertoire was sequenced with immunoSEQ multiplex PCR; TCRdb's copy has only in-frame clones and lacks some. The table records approximately 190,000 clones, about nine tenths of them present only once. The sample consisted of peripheral blood. The receptors shown here come from a man aged 80 or over with acute or convalescent COVID-19.

A few counts support this clone. This sequence joins TRBV6-4 and TRBJ2-2; TRBD2 aligns across 13 bases. Germline CDR1 is MRHNA and CDR2 is SNTAGT. There are 17 residues in the CDR3. Losses at the gene ends were 9 bases for V and 0 bases for J; bases not matched to a gene: 7. In DNA form, the CDR3 reads TGTGCCAGTAGACTAGCGGGAGGAACTTCGAACACCGGGGAGCTGTTTTTT. Protein sequence: CASRLAGGTSNTGELFF.

The chain couples TRBV11-2 to TRBJ2-1; D gene uncertain. Germline values: CDR1 SGHAT, CDR2 FQNNGV. CDR3 size: 16 residues. Trimming removed 0 bases at V and 0 bases at J, with 9 bases between. CDR3 nucleotide sequence: TGTGCCAGCAGCTTAGATGGGCATAGCTCCTACAATGAGCAGTTCTTC. Its translation: CASSLDGHSSYNEQFF.

The gene calls are TRBV30 and TRBJ1-5, with D uncertain. The CDR3 is 13 residues long. The V gene lost 3 bases and the J gene lost 6 bases, with 12 bases spanning the gap. Germline V gives CDR1 GTSNPN, CDR2 SVGIG (reference sequence). As DNA, the CDR3 is TGTGCCTGGAGCGAAAGATTGAGTCAGCCCCAGCATTTT. As protein: CAWSERLSQPQHF.

V is TRBV19 and J is TRBJ2-1; the match to TRBD2 covers 7 bases. J was trimmed by 4 bases and V by 3 bases; bases with no gene match: 6. The CDR3 extends over 15 amino acids. From germline, CDR1 is LNHDA and CDR2 SQIVND (reference sequence). The CDR3, as DNA: TGTGCCAGTAGTATTGGCCTAGCGGAGTACAATGAGCAGTTCTTC. It is translated as CASSIGLAEYNEQFF.

This clone has more than one count but fewer than ten. The chain links TRBV23-1 to TRBJ1-5, with D maybe TRBD1 (6 bases). TRBV23-1 is noted as an ORF with a role that remains uncertain. Trimming shortened V by 3 bases and J by 4 bases, and 10 bases separated the two germline ends. The CDR3 is made up of 14 amino acids. The CDR3 loop is CASSHGTLNQPQHF. CDR3 in DNA: TGCGCCAGCAGTCACGGGACACTTAATCAGCCCCAGCATTTT.

The chain is built from TRBV27 and TRBJ2-1; 8 nucleotides align to TRBD2. Germline CDR1 reads MNHEY; CDR2 reads SMNVEV (reference sequence). J lost 2 bases, V lost 6 bases, and 6 bases had no gene match. CDR3 size: 15 residues. CDR3 DNA: TGTGCCAGCAGGCAGCGGGAGTCCGCCTACAATGAGCAGTTCTTC. Its protein is CASRQRESAYNEQFF.

This clone was seen only a few times. V usage is TRBV19 and J usage is TRBJ2-7; TRBD1 agrees at 10 bases. The CDR3 has 13 amino acids. The V and J ends lost 7 bases and 2 bases, in that order; junction bases with no gene match: 2. Germline CDR1 LNHDA, CDR2 SQIVND (reference sequence). CDR3 sequence (DNA): TGTGCCAGTAAGGGGACAGGGGCCTACGAGCAGTACTTC. Translated: CASKGTGAYEQYF.

The rearrangement uses TRBV2 and TRBJ1-4, with 7 bases aligning to TRBD1. This CDR3 comprises 15 residues. Germline CDR1 reads SNHLY; CDR2 reads FYNNEI. V was pared by 1 base and J by 4 bases, with 3 bases of the junction left unmatched. In DNA form, the CDR3 reads TGTGCCAGCAGTGAAGGGGACAGAATTAATGAAAAACTGTTTTTT. This codes for CASSEGDRINEKLFF.

This clone was seen just once. J is TRBJ2-1 and V is TRBV5-1; the match to TRBD1 covers 8 bases. The germline V gene encodes CDR1 SGHRS and CDR2 YFSETQ. V trimming: 4 bases; J trimming: 0 bases; junction bases outside the gene matches: 3. The CDR3 spans 15 residues. The CDR3 DNA reads TGCGCCAGCAGCAGAGGACAGGGCTCCTACAATGAGCAGTTCTTC. Translating it yields CASSRGQGSYNEQFF.

The chain is built from TRBV29-1 and TRBJ2-2; D not resolved. This CDR3 spans 11 amino acids. V was trimmed by 7 bases and J by 3 bases, leaving 6 bases between them. Per the germline V gene, CDR1 is SQVTM and CDR2 is ANQGSEA. CDR3 coding DNA: TGCAGCGCCCGAGACACCGGGGAGCTGTTTTTT. Its protein is CSARDTGELFF.

This clone occurred a few times. V and J are TRBV4-1 and TRBJ2-1; TRBD2 aligns across 15 bases. CDR1 and CDR2 from the germline V gene are MGHRA and YSYEKL. With V trimmed by 3 bases and J by 6 bases, 9 bases remained unmatched. CDR3 size: 18 residues. The CDR3 loop reads CASSQAGLAGGGGNEQFF. For the CDR3, the DNA is TGCGCCAGCAGCCAGGCGGGACTAGCGGGAGGAGGCGGCAATGAGCAGTTCTTC.

The V gene is TRBV27, the J gene TRBJ1-1; 8 bases map to TRBD1. Germline-derived CDR1 and CDR2 are MNHEY and SMNVEV (reference sequence). The V gene end was trimmed by 7 bases and the J gene end by 5 bases; junction bases not matched to a gene: 6. CDR3 length: 13 residues. The CDR3 DNA reads as TGTGCCAGCACCAGGACAGGGTATACTGAAGCTTTCTTT. As protein: CASTRTGYTEAFF.

This clone appeared a single time. The V and J genes are TRBV19 and TRBJ2-5; 9 nucleotides match TRBD1. The CDR3 loop spans 13 amino acids. Germline values: CDR1 LNHDA, CDR2 SQIVND (reference sequence). V gave up 5 bases and J gave up 7 bases; unmatched junction bases: 5. The CDR3: CASSSGTGMTQYF. The CDR3 nucleotides read TGTGCCAGTAGTTCCGGGACAGGGATGACCCAGTACTTC.

The gene calls are TRBV30 and TRBJ2-1, with a weak D call TRBD2 (6 bases). V gave up 5 bases and J gave up 3 bases, with 17 bases separating them. Per germline, CDR1 GTSNPN and CDR2 SVGIG (reference sequence). CDR3 size: 15 residues. The CDR3: CAWQLWSGFYNEQFF. The CDR3 region has the DNA TGTGCCTGGCAATTATGGAGCGGGTTCTACAATGAGCAGTTCTTC.

This clone is a singleton in its sample. This rearrangement joins TRBV6-5 to TRBJ2-6; 7 nucleotides align to TRBD1. Germline V gene lookup returns CDR1 MNHEY and CDR2 SVGAGI. The CDR3 is 15 amino acids. The V and J ends lost 7 bases and 2 bases, in that order; junction bases with no gene match: 5. The CDR3 sequence is CASNRGAAGANVLTF. The CDR3 nucleotides are TGTGCCAGCAACAGGGGAGCTGCTGGGGCCAACGTCCTGACTTTC.

The chain joins TRBV18 to TRBJ1-1; D unclear. V was pared by 2 bases and J by 1 base, with 11 bases between. The CDR3 has 15 amino acids. In germline, CDR1 is KGHSH, CDR2 LQKENI. The CDR3 DNA reads TGTGCCAGCTCACCAAACTCTGCGGGGAACACTGAAGCTTTCTTT. Protein: CASSPNSAGNTEAFF.

The V gene is TRBV3-1 (or the pseudogene TRBV3-2), the J gene TRBJ2-5, with D hard to call. CDR1 LGHDT and CDR2 YNNKEL come from the germline V gene (reference sequence). CDR3 size: 12 residues. Trimming pared 2 bases from V and 9 bases from J, leaving 10 bases between. DNA for the CDR3: TGTGCCAGCAGCCAAATATTATCGGCCCAGTACTTC. It specifies CASSQILSAQYF.

The rearrangement links TRBV5-1 to TRBJ2-5; D may be TRBD2 (6 bases). Trimming removed 4 bases from V and 3 bases from J, with 16 bases in between. Looked up from germline, CDR1 is SGHRS and CDR2 is YFSETQ. This CDR3 has 15 amino acids. CDR3 sequence reads: CASSAPGLVEETQYF. DNA for the CDR3: TGCGCCAGCAGCGCACCGGGACTGGTCGAAGAGACCCAGTACTTC.

The chain combines TRBV29-1 with TRBJ1-2; D may be TRBD1 (5 bases). CDR3 length: 14 amino acids. The V end lost 6 bases, the J end lost 5 bases, and 19 bases lay between the germline ends. CDR1 is SQVTM, CDR2 ANQGSEA, per germline. CDR3 amino acids: CSVPSGGGEYGYTF. The CDR3 DNA reads as TGCAGCGTCCCGAGTGGCGGAGGGGAATATGGCTACACCTTC.

This chain uses TRBV7-2 with TRBJ2-3; TRBD2 might be the D (7 bases). V was pared by 5 bases and J by 0 bases, with 15 bases between. Germline CDR1 is SGHTA and CDR2 is FQGNSA. The CDR3 is 16 amino acids. CDR3 in DNA: TGTGCCAGCAGCCGGGGGGCCCAACCAAGCACAGATACGCAGTATTTT. Its translation: CASSRGAQPSTDTQYF.

This clone was observed a handful of times. This rearrangement joins TRBV5-6 to TRBJ2-7; 8 bases are a match to TRBD1. Germline V CDR1 and CDR2: SGHDT, YYEEEE. V was pared by 5 bases and J by 6 bases, with 7 bases of the junction left unmatched. The CDR3 contains 13 residues. The CDR3 region is CASSLDRGGEQYF. CDR3 DNA sequence: TGTGCCAGCAGTCTCGACAGGGGAGGCGAGCAGTACTTC.

The gene calls are TRBV7-2 and TRBJ2-5; the D gene is possibly TRBD1 (6 bases). V was pared by 5 bases and J by 5 bases, with 12 bases between. CDR1 and CDR2 from the germline V gene are SGHTA and FQGNSA. The CDR3 runs to 13 residues. The CDR3 nucleotides read TGTGCCAGCAGCCGGGACAATGGGGAGACCCAGTACTTC. It specifies CASSRDNGETQYF. Based on the CDR3 plus reference TRBV7-2 and TRBJ2-5, the full variable domain is GAGVSQSPSNKVTEKGKDVELRCDPISGHTALYWYRQSLGQGLEFLIYFQGNSAPDKSGLPSDRFSAERTGGSVSTLTIQRTQQEDSAVYLCASSRDNGETQYFGPGTRLLVL.

This clone was counted a single time. The rearrangement links TRBV20-1 to TRBJ2-6; weak D call: TRBD2 (6 bases). Germline values: CDR1 DFQATT, CDR2 SNEGSKA (reference sequence). The CDR3 spans 16 residues. V was cut by 3 bases and J by 0 bases, with 12 bases left in between. As DNA, the CDR3 is TGCAGTGCTAGTATGGGAGGTTACTCTGGGGCCAACGTCCTGACTTTC. Protein: CSASMGGYSGANVLTF.

This sequence joins TRBV6-6 and TRBJ1-5, with 8 nucleotides matching TRBD1. CDR3 length: 14 residues. Germline lookup yields CDR1 MNHNY and CDR2 SVGAGI (reference sequence). With 2 bases clipped from V and 6 bases from J, the junction kept 3 bases outside the gene matches. The DNA of the CDR3 is TGTGCCAGCAGTTACGGCAGGGGGCCTCAGCCCCAGCATTTT. It codes for CASSYGRGPQPQHF.

This chain joins TRBV6-6 and TRBJ1-3; maybe TRBD1 (6 bases). This CDR3 region has 14 residues. Germline V lookup: CDR1 MNHNY, CDR2 SVGAGI (reference sequence). Deletions cut 6 bases from V and 2 bases from J, with 11 bases between. CDR3 residues: CASSKQGTGNTIYF. DNA for the CDR3: TGTGCCAGCAGCAAACAGGGAACTGGAAACACCATATATTTT.

The genes are TRBV5-1 and TRBJ2-5, with D possibly being TRBD1 (6 bases). The V gene's germline CDR1 is SGHRS and CDR2 YFSETQ. V shed 4 bases and J shed 1 base, with 11 bases lying between them. There are 14 residues in the CDR3. Written as DNA, the CDR3 is TGCGCCAGCAGCCGCCAGGGGCCCCAAGAGACCCAGTACTTC. The encoded protein is CASSRQGPQETQYF. The full variable domain, its missing parts supplied by reference TRBV5-1 and TRBJ2-5, is KAGVTQTPRYLIKTRGQQVTLSCSPISGHRSVSWYQQTPGQGLQFLFEYFSETQRNKGNFPGRFSGRQFSNSRSEMNVSTLELGDSALYLCASSRQGPQETQYFGPGTRLLVL.